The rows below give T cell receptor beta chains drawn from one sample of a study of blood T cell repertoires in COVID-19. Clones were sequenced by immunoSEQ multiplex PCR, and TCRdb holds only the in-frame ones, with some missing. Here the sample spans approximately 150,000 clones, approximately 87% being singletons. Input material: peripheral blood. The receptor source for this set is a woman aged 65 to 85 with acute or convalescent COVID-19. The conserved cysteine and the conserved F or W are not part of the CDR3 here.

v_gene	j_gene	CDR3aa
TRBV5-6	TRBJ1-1	ASSTITTGPLPEAF
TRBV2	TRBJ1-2	ATAGQANYGYT
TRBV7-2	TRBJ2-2	ASSQPRDRANTGELF
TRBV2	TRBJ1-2	ASRAATGTNYGYT
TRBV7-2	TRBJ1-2	ASSLVGLDGYGYT
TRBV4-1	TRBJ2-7	ASSQDGGVNEQY
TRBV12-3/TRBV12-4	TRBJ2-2	ASRGGTGELF
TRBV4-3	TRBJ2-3	ASSQESSGGASDTQY
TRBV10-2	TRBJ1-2	ASSNQGDSIYGYT
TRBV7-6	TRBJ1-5	ASSGDRGKVSKPQH
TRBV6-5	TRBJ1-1	ASSYSGGIGEAF
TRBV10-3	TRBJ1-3	AIREQSSGNTIY
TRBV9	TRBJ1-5	ARSGGGIYQPQH
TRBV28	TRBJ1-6	ASSLIRRGGSPLH
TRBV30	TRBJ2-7	AWSVGEGNEQY
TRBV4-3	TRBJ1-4	ASSQAVAGNNEKLF
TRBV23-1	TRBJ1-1	ASSQPPPPFGPGPLDTEAF